Here is one T cell receptor (beta chain) with its context. Antigen specificity is unknown. The sample comes from a study of shared clonotypes between healthy human individuals. Study-level background: Three CD4 naive, three CD4 memory, two CD8 naive and one CD8 memory plate were used per donor.

Measured with immunoSEQ multiplex PCR; TCRdb has only the in-frame clones, and not every one. The data contain more than 400,000 clones, less than 96% of them singletons. The donor cohort consisted entirely of Caucasian adults residing in Nashville, Tennessee. CD4+ cells underwent separation, giving CD45RA+ naive and CD45RA-negative memory subsets. General observations from the study: Approximately 4.6% of naive CD4 clonotypes were shared across a few donors.

Germline V gene data show CDR1 as SGHNT and CDR2 as YENEEA. The CDR3 has 13 amino acids. The J segment lost 6 bases and the V segment lost 2 bases, leaving 2 bases of the junction unmatched. The J gene is TRBJ2-7, the V gene TRBV11-3, with 9 bases matching TRBD2. The material sequenced was naive CD4+ T cells sorted from blood. Noted subset: CD45RA+ positively selected. This TCR derives from a woman between 25 and 40 years old in good health. The CDR3 coding sequence is TGTGCCAGCAGCTTACTAGCGGGAACCGAGCAGTACTTC. Translation: CASSLLAGTEQYF.